This T cell receptor beta chain was documented in a study of response to subunit inactivated influenza vaccine (dated by TCRdb to between 2018 and 2020). For the wider study: To follow how T cells responded to a trivalent subunit inactivated influenza vaccine, the researchers relied on deep quantitative profiling of the T cell receptor repertoire.

From V the trimming removes 0 bases and from J it removes 7 bases, while the gene matches leave 6 bases of the junction unaccounted for. CDR1 and CDR2, looked up from the germline V gene, are SGHAT and FQNNGV. Measured from the cysteine to the phenylalanine, the CDR3 is 15 residues long. Only the CDR3 part of the read is kept: 45 bases, read in frame from the first base. This clonotype was observed a handful of times. Its antigen is currently not known. No base quality information exists; no much larger clone differs at one position. The paper's findings and limits, for the study overall: It was suggested by the authors that each seasonal influenza vaccination may recruit only a limited number of new T cells.

Library prep was done by RT-PCR. Sequencing instrument: Illumina HiSeq 2500. The public reads were reprocessed in TCRdb via fastp at Q25 and MiXCR, keeping in-frame beta chains. Rows with one shared CDR3 protein collapse into an entry with the most common genes and DNA. Across this sample there are about 800,000 distinct CDR3 sequences, with around 21% seen only once. The ten largest account for 9.5% to 13% of the sample. The source material was PBMCs from blood, sampled more than 4 days after vaccination. This clonotype was sampled from a man aged 50-60 years who received an inactivated influenza vaccine. Donor details come from another sample of the same person, matched by shared clones. The rearranged segments are TRBV11-2 and TRBJ2-1, with TRBD2 identical over 7 junction bases. At the DNA level, the sequence is TGTGCCAGCAGCTTAGACGCGGGGGTTTTTAATGAGCAGTTCTTC. Translated, this gives CASSLDAGVFNEQFF.